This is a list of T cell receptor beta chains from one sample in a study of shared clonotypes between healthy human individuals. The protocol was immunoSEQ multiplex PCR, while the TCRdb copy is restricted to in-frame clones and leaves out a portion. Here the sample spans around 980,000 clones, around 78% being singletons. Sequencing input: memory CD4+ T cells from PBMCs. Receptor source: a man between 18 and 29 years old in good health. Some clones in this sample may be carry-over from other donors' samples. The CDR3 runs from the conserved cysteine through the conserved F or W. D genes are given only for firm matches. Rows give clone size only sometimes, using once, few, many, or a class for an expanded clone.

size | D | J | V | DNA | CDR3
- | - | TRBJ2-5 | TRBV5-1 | TGCGCCAGCAGCTTGGTTCCCGAGACCCAGTACTTC | CASSLVPETQYF
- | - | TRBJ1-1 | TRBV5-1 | TGCGCCAGCAGCTTAATCCAGGGAGCCAGTGAAGCTTTCTTT | CASSLIQGASEAFF
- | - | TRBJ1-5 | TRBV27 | TGTGCCAGCAGTTTAAGGGGGGCGAGCAATCAGCCCCAGCATTTT | CASSLRGASNQPQHF
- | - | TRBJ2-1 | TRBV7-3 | TGTGCCAGCAGCGTTACTAGGGACAATGAGCAGTTCTTC | CASSVTRDNEQFF
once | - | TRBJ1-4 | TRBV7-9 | TGTGCCAGCAGCATACGAGGGTTGGGTGAAAAACTGTTTTTT | CASSIRGLGEKLFF
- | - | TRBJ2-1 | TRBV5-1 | TGCGCCAGCAGCTTGAGTGTGAGCCAGGGGGAGCAGTTCTTC | CASSLSVSQGEQFF
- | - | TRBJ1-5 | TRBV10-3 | TGTGCCATCAGTGAAGTCGGTAATTTGGGGCAGGATGGGAATCAGCCCCAGCATTTT | CAISEVGNLGQDGNQPQHF
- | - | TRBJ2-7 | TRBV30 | TGTGCCTGGATTACGACGGGGGTCCTGGGTAGGCAGTACTTC | CAWITTGVLGRQYF
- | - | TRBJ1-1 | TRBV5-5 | TGTGCCAGCACATGGAGTCGACGGGTGAACACTGAAGCTTTCTTT | CASTWSRRVNTEAFF
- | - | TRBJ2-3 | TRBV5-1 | TGCGCCAGCAGCCCCTCTCTGGGGGGAAATACAGATACGCAGTATTTT | CASSPSLGGNTDTQYF
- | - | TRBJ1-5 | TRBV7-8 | TGTGCCAGCAGCCGAATGCCGGACAGTTCGGGCGTGGGTCAGCCCCAGCATTTT | CASSRMPDSSGVGQPQHF
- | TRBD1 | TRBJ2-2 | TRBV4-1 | TGCGCCAGCAGCCAAGAACGCCAGGGGGCGAACACCGGGGAGCTGTTTTTT | CASSQERQGANTGELFF
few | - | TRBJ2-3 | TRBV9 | TGTGCCAGCAGCTCCCGGACTAGCACAGATACGCAGTATTTT | CASSSRTSTDTQYF
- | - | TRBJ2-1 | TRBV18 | TGTGCCAGCTCACCAGGGGTTGGGGATGAGCAGTTCTTC | CASSPGVGDEQFF
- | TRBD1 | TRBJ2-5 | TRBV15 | TGTGCCACCAGCAGAGAAATCGGGACAGGGTCTCAGTACTTC | CATSREIGTGSQYF
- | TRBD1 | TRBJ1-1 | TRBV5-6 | TGTGCCAGCAGCTTGAGGGGGCCAGCTTTCTTT | CASSLRGPAFF
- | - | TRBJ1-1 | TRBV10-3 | TGTGCCACCGAGAGGCAGGGGAACACTGAAGCTTTCTTT | CATERQGNTEAFF
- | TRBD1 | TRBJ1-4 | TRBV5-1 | TGCGCCAGCAGCGACCGACAGGGCGCTAATGAAAAACTGTTTTTT | CASSDRQGANEKLFF
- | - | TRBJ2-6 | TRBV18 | TGTGCCAGCTCACCAGGGGGAGACTCCACTTGGTCATTCTCTGGGGCCAACGTCCTGACTTTC | CASSPGGDSTWSFSGANVLTF
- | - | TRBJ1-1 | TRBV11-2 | TGTGCCAGCAGCTCCATTCGCGGGGGTAGTGAAGCTTTCTTT | CASSSIRGGSEAFF
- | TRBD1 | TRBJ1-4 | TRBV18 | TGTGCCAGCTCACCTGGGACCGGGACAGGGAATGAAAAACTGTTTTTT | CASSPGTGTGNEKLFF
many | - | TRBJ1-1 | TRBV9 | TGTGCCAGCAGCCCCATAACTGGGGACACTGAAGCTTTCTTT | CASSPITGDTEAFF
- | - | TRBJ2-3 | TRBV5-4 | TGTGCCAGCAGCTTGGGAGCTTTCACAGATACGCAGTATTTT | CASSLGAFTDTQYF
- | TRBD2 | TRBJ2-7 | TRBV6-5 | TGTGCCAGCAGTTACTCGCGGCTAGCGGGACTCTACGAGCAGTACTTC | CASSYSRLAGLYEQYF
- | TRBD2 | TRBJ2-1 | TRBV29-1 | TGCAGCGTTGGCGGGAGCTCCTACAATGAGCAGTTCTTC | CSVGGSSYNEQFF
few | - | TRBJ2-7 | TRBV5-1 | TGCGCCAGCAGCTTGGAACAACCCTACGAGCAGTACTTC | CASSLEQPYEQYF
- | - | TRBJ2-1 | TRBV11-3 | TGTGCCAGCAGCCCGGCCCTTGTAGGTGGCGGTGAGCAGTTCTTC | CASSPALVGGGEQFF
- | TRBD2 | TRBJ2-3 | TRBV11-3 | TGTGCCAGCAGCCTTAGCGGGAGCACAGATACGCAGTATTTT | CASSLSGSTDTQYF
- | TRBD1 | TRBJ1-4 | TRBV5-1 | TGCGCCAGCAGCTTGGTGGTGCCAGGGGGGAATGAAAAACTGTTTTTT | CASSLVVPGGNEKLFF
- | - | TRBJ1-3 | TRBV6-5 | TGTGCCAGCAGCCCAACAGGGAACTCTGGAAACACCATATATTTT | CASSPTGNSGNTIYF
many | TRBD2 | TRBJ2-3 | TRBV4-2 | TGTGCCAGCAGCCTAGGACTAGCGGGAGGGCCCAACACAGATACGCAGTATTTT | CASSLGLAGGPNTDTQYF
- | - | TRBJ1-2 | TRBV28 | TGTGCCAGCAGTTTATCCGGGAGCTCCGCTGGCTACACCTTC | CASSLSGSSAGYTF
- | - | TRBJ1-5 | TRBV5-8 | TGTGCCAGCAGCTTGTATAGGGTAAGCAATCAGCCCCAGCATTTT | CASSLYRVSNQPQHF
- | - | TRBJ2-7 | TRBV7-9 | TGTGCCAGCGAGTCGAACGAGCAGTACTTC | CASESNEQYF
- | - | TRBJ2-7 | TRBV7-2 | TGTGCCAGCAGCCCCCAACACGGGGGCTACGAGCAGTACTTC | CASSPQHGGYEQYF
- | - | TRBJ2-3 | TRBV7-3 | TGTGCCAGCAGCTTAAATGTCGGCGGGGCAGATACGCAGTATTTT | CASSLNVGGADTQYF
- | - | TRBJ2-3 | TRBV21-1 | TGTGCCAGCAGCAACCGGAGGTCCGGAGATACGCAGTATTTT | CASSNRRSGDTQYF
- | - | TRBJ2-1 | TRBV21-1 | TGTGCCAACCAGGTTAGCGGGAGGAAACGTGAGCAGTTCTTC | CANQVSGRKREQFF
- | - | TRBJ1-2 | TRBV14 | TGTGCCAGCAGCCAAGATGTAATCGGCAGGGGCCCCCGGGCTAACTATGGCTACACCTTC | CASSQDVIGRGPRANYGYTF
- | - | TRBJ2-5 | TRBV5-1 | TGCGCCAGCCGCGTTAGTGCCCCGGAGACCCAGTACTTC | CASRVSAPETQYF
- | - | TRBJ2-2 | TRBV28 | TGTGCCAGCAGTCCGGACCACAACACCGGGGAGCTGTTTTTT | CASSPDHNTGELFF
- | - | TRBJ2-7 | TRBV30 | TGTGCCCTCGGGTCGGTCGGGCAGTACTTC | CALGSVGQYF
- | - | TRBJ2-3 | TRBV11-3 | TGTGCCAGCAGCTTAGCGGGAGGCACAGATACGCAGTATTTT | CASSLAGGTDTQYF
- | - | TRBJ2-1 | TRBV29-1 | TGCAGCGTTGAAGGGGCCGCCGATGAGCAGTTCTTC | CSVEGAADEQFF
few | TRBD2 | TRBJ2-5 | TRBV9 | TGTGCCAGCAGCTCAATGGCTGGGGGGGAGCAGTACTTC | CASSSMAGGEQYF
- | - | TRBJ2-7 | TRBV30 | TGTGCCTGGAGCGGTTCCTACGAGCAGTACTTC | CAWSGSYEQYF
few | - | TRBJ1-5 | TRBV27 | TGTGCCAGCAGTTTATATATTGGGGATCAGCCCCAGCATTTT | CASSLYIGDQPQHF
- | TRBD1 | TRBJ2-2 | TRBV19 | TGTGCCACCCGGACAGGGTGGGGCACCGGGGAGCTGTTTTTT | CATRTGWGTGELFF
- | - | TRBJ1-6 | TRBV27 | TGTGCCCTGGTAACCGAGCCAAGTTCACCCCTCCACTTT | CALVTEPSSPLHF